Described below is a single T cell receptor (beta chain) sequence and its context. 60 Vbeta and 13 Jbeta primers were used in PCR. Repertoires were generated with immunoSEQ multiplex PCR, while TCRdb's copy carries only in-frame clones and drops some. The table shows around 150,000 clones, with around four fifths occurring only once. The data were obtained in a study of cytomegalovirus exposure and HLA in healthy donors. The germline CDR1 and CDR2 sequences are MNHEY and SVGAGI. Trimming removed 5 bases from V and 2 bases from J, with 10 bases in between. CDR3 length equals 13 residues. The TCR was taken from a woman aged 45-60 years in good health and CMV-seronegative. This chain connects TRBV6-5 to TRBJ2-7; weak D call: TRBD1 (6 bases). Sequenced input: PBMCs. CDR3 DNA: TGTGCCAGCAGTACAGGGTTGACCTACGAGCAGTACTTC. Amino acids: CASSTGLTYEQYF.